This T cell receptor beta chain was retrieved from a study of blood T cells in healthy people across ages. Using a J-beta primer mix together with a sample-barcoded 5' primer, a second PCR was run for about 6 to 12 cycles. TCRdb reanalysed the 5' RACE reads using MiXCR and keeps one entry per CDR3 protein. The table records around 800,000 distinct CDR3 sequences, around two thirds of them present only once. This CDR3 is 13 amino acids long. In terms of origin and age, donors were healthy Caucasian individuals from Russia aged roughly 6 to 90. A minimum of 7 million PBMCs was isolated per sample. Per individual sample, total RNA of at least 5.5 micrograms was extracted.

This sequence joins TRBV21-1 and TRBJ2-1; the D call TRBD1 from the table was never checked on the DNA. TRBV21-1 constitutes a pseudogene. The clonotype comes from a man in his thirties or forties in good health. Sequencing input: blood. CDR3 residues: CASSKVGTDSKFF. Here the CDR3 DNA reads TGTGCCAGCAGCAAAGTGGGGACAGACAGTAAGTTCTTC.